This TCR beta chain was captured by sequencing in a study of CD8 T cells in Susac syndrome. Reverse transcription of about 0.5 to 1 ug RNA was carried out with random hexamers. With immunoSEQ multiplex PCR, TCR beta CDR3 was amplified across 54 Vbeta and 13 Jbeta. Using its own MiXCR run on the immunoSEQ multiplex PCR reads, TCRdb lists one record per CDR3 protein. The data contain 170,000 or so distinct CDR3 sequences, 95% of them singletons. Sequencing targeted TCR beta in blood CD8+ and CD4+ T cells. Trimming took 0 bases from V and 3 from J; bases not matched to a gene: 3. Germline loops: CDR1 SGHRS, CDR2 YFSETQ. This CDR3 contains 15 residues.

This sequence joins TRBV5-1 and TRBJ2-7; 10 nucleotides agree with TRBD2. The sample was CD8+ T cells from PBMCs. The receptor comes from a human donor with multiple sclerosis. The CDR3: CASSLGVAGGYEQYF. For the CDR3, the DNA is TGCGCCAGCAGCTTGGGGGTAGCGGGAGGCTACGAGCAGTACTTC.